The 11 T cell receptor beta chains below come from one sample, sequenced in a study of T cell responses to AZD1222 COVID-19 vaccine. Sequenced by immunoSEQ multiplex PCR; TCRdb stores in-frame clones only, minus some. Here the sample spans 30,000 to 35,000 clones, approximately 86% being singletons. Sequenced here: peripheral blood, sampled on day 0 of AZD1222 vaccination. The receptors were gathered from an adult in good health.

The V and J genes are TRBV4-2 and TRBJ2-7, with 10 nucleotides matching TRBD1. The CDR3 loop spans 15 amino acids. V was clipped by 4 bases and J by 7 bases; unmatched bases: 10. The V gene's germline CDR1 is LGHNA and CDR2 YNFKEQ. Here the CDR3 reads CASSPTDRGSREQYF. The CDR3 region has the DNA TGTGCCAGCAGCCCCACGGACAGGGGGAGTCGGGAGCAGTACTTC.

The chain is built from TRBV11-2 and TRBJ1-2; 8 bases match TRBD1. V lost 3 bases and J lost 2; bases outside the gene matches: 2. The CDR3 extends over 14 amino acids. Germline V lookup: CDR1 SGHAT, CDR2 FQNNGV. Here the CDR3 DNA reads TGTGCCAGCAGCTTCCGGGACAGGAACTATGGCTACACCTTC. Its protein is CASSFRDRNYGYTF.

Here the CDR3 DNA reads TGTGCCAGCAGCTCCTTTGGACAGGTGACGAACACCGGGGAGCTGTTTTTT. It is translated as CASSSFGQVTNTGELFF. The rearrangement uses TRBV28 and TRBJ2-2; TRBD1 matches 7 bases. V trimming: 6 bases; J trimming: 0 bases; junction bases outside the gene matches: 10. The germline V gene has CDR1 MDHEN and CDR2 SYDVKM. This CDR3 region has 17 residues.

The chain uses TRBV7-3 and TRBJ2-2, with D maybe TRBD2 (6 bases). Germline CDR1 SGHTA, CDR2 FQGTGA. The germline V and J ends were trimmed by 8 bases and 1 base, with 11 bases remaining between them. The CDR3 consists of 14 residues. This CDR3 reads CASQNSGNTGELFF. The CDR3 DNA reads as TGTGCCAGCCAGAATAGCGGGAACACCGGGGAGCTGTTTTTT.

This rearrangement joins TRBV30 to TRBJ1-6; a possible D gene is TRBD1 (6 bases). The CDR3 spans 15 residues. Looked up from germline, CDR1 is GTSNPN and CDR2 is SVGIG (reference sequence). The V end was cut by 3 bases, the J end by 3 bases, with 12 bases between. CDR3 residues: CAWSSEGGYNSPLHF. CDR3 DNA: TGTGCCTGGAGCTCCGAGGGGGGCTATAATTCACCCCTCCACTTT.

The rearrangement joins TRBV12-3 or TRBV12-4 to TRBJ1-1, with unresolved D. V lost 6 bases and J 5 bases, leaving 10 bases between the germline ends. CDR3 length: 12 residues. This CDR3 is CASSLTGTEAFF. DNA of the CDR3: TGTGCCAGCAGCCTAACGGGAACTGAAGCTTTCTTT.

This rearrangement joins TRBV7-9 to TRBJ1-1; D is perhaps TRBD1 (5 bases). The CDR3 spans 14 residues. Trimming shortened V by 5 bases and J by 0 bases, and 10 bases separated the two germline ends. Germline assignment: CDR1 SEHNR and CDR2 FQNEAQ (reference sequence). CDR3 nucleotide sequence: TGTGCCAGCAGCCAACAGGCATTGAACACTGAAGCTTTCTTT. It encodes CASSQQALNTEAFF. Drawing the rest from reference TRBV7-9 and TRBJ1-1, the complete variable domain is DTGVSQNPRHKITKRGQNVTFRCDPISEHNRLYWYRQTLGQGPEFLTYFQNEAQLEKSRLLSDRFSAERPKGSFSTLEIQRTEQGDSAMYLCASSQQALNTEAFFGQGTRLTVV.

This clone has a handful of counts. The chain carries TRBV11-2 and TRBJ1-5; D uncertain. Trimming took 5 bases from V and 5 from J, leaving 16 bases between them. This CDR3 is built from 15 residues. Germline CDR1 and CDR2: SGHAT and FQNNGV. The CDR3 region has the DNA TGTGCCAGCAGCGTTCGGGCAACGCCACATCAGCCCCAGCATTTT. This translates into CASSVRATPHQPQHF.

The V and J genes are TRBV28 and TRBJ2-3, with 8 nucleotides matching TRBD1. CDR3 length: 14 amino acids. The germline V gene has CDR1 MDHEN and CDR2 SYDVKM. With V trimmed by 7 bases and J by 4 bases, 7 bases remained unmatched. In DNA form, the CDR3 reads TGTGCCAGCAAAGGGACAGGACGCGCAGATACGCAGTATTTT. Protein product: CASKGTGRADTQYF.

The J gene is TRBJ2-1, the V gene TRBV9; D remains unclear. The CDR3 runs to 13 residues. Looked up from germline, CDR1 is SGDLS and CDR2 is YYNGEE. V was shortened by 2 bases and J by 10 bases, with 13 bases between the two germline ends. CDR3 nucleotide sequence: TGTGCCAGCAGCGTTCGGTGGTTGGGGGAGCAGTTCTTC. Translating it yields CASSVRWLGEQFF.

This chain uses TRBV19 with TRBJ1-4, with TRBD1 matching 8 bases. Germline CDR1 is LNHDA and CDR2 is SQIVND (reference sequence). Trimming removed 8 bases from V and 7 bases from J; junction bases left unmatched: 9. The CDR3 is 14 residues long. CDR3 sequence reads: CASGRGQGGEKLFF. The CDR3, as DNA: TGTGCCAGTGGGCGCGGACAGGGAGGTGAAAAACTGTTTTTT.